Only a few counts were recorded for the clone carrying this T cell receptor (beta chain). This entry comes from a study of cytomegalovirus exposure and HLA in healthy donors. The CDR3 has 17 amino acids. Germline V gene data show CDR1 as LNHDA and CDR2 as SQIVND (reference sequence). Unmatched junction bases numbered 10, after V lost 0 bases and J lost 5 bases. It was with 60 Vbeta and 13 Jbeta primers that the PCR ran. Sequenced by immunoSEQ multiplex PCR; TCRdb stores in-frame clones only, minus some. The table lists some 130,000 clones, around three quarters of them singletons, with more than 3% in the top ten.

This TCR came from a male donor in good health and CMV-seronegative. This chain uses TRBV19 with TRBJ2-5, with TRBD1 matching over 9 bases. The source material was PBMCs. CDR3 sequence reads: CASSIDTYRDRDETQYF. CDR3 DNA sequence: TGTGCCAGTAGTATAGATACTTACCGGGACAGGGACGAGACCCAGTACTTC.